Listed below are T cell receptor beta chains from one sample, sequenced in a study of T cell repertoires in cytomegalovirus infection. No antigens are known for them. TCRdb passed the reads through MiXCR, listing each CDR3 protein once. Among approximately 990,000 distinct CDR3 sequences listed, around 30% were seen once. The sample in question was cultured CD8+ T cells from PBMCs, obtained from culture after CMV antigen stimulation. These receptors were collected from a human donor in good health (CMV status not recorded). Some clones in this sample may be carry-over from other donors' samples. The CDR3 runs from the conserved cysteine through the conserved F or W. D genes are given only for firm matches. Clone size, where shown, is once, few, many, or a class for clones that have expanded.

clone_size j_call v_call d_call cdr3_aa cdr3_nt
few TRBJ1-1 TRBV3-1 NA CASSLTGFDTEAFF TGTGCCAGCAGCCTAACAGGGTTTGACACTGAAGCTTTCTTT
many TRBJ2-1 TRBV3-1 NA CASSQRSYNEQFF TGTGCCAGCAGCCAACGCTCCTACAATGAGCAGTTCTTC
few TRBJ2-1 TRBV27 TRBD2 CASSLAGLAGGLTIYEQFF TGTGCCAGCAGTTTAGCAGGACTAGCGGGGGGGCTTACAATTTATGAGCAGTTCTTC
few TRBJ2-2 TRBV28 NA CASRIPQGPGELFF TGTGCCAGCAGGATACCTCAGGGTCCCGGGGAGCTGTTTTTT
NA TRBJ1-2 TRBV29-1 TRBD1 CSVPGQGTLNYGYTF TGCAGCGTCCCGGGACAGGGGACCCTTAACTATGGCTACACCTTC
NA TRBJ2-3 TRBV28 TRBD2 CASSSRISSGGLGDTQYF TGTGCCAGCAGTTCGCGCATATCTAGCGGGGGGCTAGGAGATACGCAGTATTTT
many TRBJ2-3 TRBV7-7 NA CASSLTLADTQYF TGTGCTAGCAGCTTAACCCTGGCAGATACGCAGTATTTT
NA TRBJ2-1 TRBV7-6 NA CASSSGGGTMKLF TGTGCCAGCAGCTCCGGTGGGGGGACAATGAAGCTCTTC
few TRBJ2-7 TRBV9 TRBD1 CASSARTGFYEQYF TGTGCCAGCAGCGCCCGGACAGGGTTCTACGAGCAGTACTTC
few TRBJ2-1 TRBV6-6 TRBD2 CASSYSAPSGGADTYNEQFF TGTGCCAGCAGTTACTCAGCGCCTAGCGGGGGGGCCGACACCTACAATGAGCAGTTCTTC
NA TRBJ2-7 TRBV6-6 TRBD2 CASSYPGLAGIYEQYF TGTGCCAGCAGTTACCCCGGACTAGCGGGGATCTACGAGCAGTACTTC
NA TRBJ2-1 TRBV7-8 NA CASSLEGGGPQEIEQFF TGTGCCAGCAGCTTAGAAGGTGGGGGGCCCCAAGAGATTGAGCAGTTCTTC
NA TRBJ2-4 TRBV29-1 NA CSVGEGAKNIQYF TGCAGCGTTGGAGAGGGGGCCAAAAACATTCAGTACTTC
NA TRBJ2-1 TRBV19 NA CASRFRDNSYNEQFF TGTGCCAGTAGATTCCGGGACAACTCCTACAATGAGCAGTTCTTC
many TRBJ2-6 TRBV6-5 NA CASSYTARLGGSGANVLTF TGTGCCAGCAGTTACACCGCTAGGCTTGGCGGTTCTGGGGCCAACGTCCTGACTTTC
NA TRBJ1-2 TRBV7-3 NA CASSPAGGDYGYTF TGTGCCAGCAGCCCGGCGGGAGGGGACTATGGCTACACCTTC
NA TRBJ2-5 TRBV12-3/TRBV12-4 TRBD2 CASSPTSGVQGETQYF TGTGCCAGCAGTCCGACTAGCGGGGTACAAGGAGAGACCCAGTACTTC
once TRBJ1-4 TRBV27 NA CASRPLATNEKLFF TGTGCCAGCAGACCACTTGCAACTAATGAAAAACTGTTTTTT
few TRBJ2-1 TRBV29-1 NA CSAFSYNEQFF TGCAGCGCCTTCTCCTACAATGAGCAGTTCTTC
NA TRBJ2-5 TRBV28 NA CASSGPSEELQETQYF TGTGCCAGCAGTGGCCCTTCGGAGGAGCTTCAAGAGACCCAGTACTTC
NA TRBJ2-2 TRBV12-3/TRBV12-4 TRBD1 CASIHRTGPRGGELFF TGTGCCAGCATCCATAGGACAGGGCCTCGAGGCGGGGAGCTGTTTTTT
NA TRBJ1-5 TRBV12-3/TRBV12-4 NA CASSPEDQPQHF TGTGCCAGCAGTCCCGAAGATCAGCCCCAGCATTTT
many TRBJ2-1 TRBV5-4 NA CASSLWAGGRNEQFF TGTGCCAGCAGCTTGTGGGCGGGCGGTAGGAATGAGCAGTTCTTC
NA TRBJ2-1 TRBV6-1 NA CASNDHQGPDEQFF TGTGCCAGCAACGATCATCAGGGGCCGGATGAGCAGTTCTTC
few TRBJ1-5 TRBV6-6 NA CASSGTINQPQHF TGTGCCAGCAGTGGGACAATTAATCAGCCCCAGCATTTT
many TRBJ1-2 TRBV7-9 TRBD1 CASSSGQVDGYTF TGTGCCAGCAGCTCGGGACAGGTGGATGGCTACACCTTC
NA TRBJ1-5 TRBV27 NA CASTSPDRLDNQPQHF TGTGCCAGCACCTCCCCGGACAGATTAGACAATCAGCCCCAGCATTTT
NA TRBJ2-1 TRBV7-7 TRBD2 CASSRERGTDNEQFF TGTGCTAGCAGCCGGGAGCGGGGGACTGACAATGAGCAGTTCTTC
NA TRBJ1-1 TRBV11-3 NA CASSLYFTGTSGTTEAFF TGTGCCAGCAGCCTATATTTCACCGGGACCTCGGGGACAACTGAAGCTTTCTTT
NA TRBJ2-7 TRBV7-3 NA CASRRGHSDEQYF TGTGCCAGCAGACGGGGACATTCGGACGAGCAGTACTTC
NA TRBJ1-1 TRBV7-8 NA CASSLKQLGTEAFF TGTGCCAGCAGCTTAAAGCAGTTAGGGACTGAAGCTTTCTTT
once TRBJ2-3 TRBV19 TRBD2 CASSILGGAGTDTQYF TGTGCCAGTAGTATATTGGGAGGGGCTGGCACAGATACGCAGTATTTT
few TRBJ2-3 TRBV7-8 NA CASSLVAGTSTDTQYF TGTGCCAGCAGCCTAGTGGCGGGGACTAGCACAGATACGCAGTATTTT
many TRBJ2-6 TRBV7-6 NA CASSLAPGAGANVLTF TGTGCCAGCAGCTTAGCGCCAGGGGCTGGGGCCAACGTCCTGACTTTC
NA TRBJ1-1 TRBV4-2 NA CASSQEGRGKPEAFF TGTGCCAGCAGCCAAGAAGGACGAGGGAAGCCTGAAGCTTTCTTT
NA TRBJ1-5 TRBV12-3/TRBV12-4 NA CASSQTSWDQPQHF TGTGCCAGCAGTCAGACAAGTTGGGATCAGCCCCAGCATTTT
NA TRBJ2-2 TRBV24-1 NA CATSDLHRDTNTGELFF TGTGCCACCAGTGATTTACACCGGGACACGAACACCGGGGAGCTGTTTTTT
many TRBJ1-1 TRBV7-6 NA CASSADTDRLTEAFF TGTGCCAGCAGCGCGGACACGGATCGCCTCACTGAAGCTTTCTTT
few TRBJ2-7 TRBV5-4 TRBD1 CASSYYTGVGAYEQYF TGTGCCAGCAGCTATTATACAGGGGTAGGCGCCTACGAGCAGTACTTC
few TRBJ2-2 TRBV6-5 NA CASWGNTGELFF TGTGCCAGCTGGGGTAACACCGGGGAGCTGTTTTTT
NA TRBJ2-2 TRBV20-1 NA CSARGPLGVGTGELFF TGCAGTGCTAGAGGCCCTTTGGGGGTGGGCACCGGGGAGCTGTTTTTT
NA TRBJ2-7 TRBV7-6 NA CASSLAPGGRPYEQYF TGTGCCAGCAGCTTAGCGCCCGGTGGCAGACCCTACGAGCAGTACTTC
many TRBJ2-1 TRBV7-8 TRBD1 CASSPGQYHEQFF TGTGCCAGCAGTCCGGGACAGTACCATGAGCAGTTCTTC
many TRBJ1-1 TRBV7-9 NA CASSLGAGVETEAFF TGTGCCAGCAGCTTAGGGGCAGGGGTAGAAACTGAAGCTTTCTTT
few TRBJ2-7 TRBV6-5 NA CASSSQGWEAYEQYF TGTGCCAGCTCATCCCAGGGATGGGAGGCCTACGAGCAGTACTTC
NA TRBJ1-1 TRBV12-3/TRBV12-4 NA CASSPGSDTEAFF TGTGCCAGCAGCCCTGGATCGGACACTGAAGCTTTCTTT
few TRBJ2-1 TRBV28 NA CASSLGKQRSYNEQFF TGTGCCAGCAGTTTAGGGAAGCAGAGATCCTACAATGAGCAGTTCTTC